A selection of T cell receptor beta chains follows, all from one sample in a study of blood T cell repertoires in COVID-19. Profiled with immunoSEQ multiplex PCR; TCRdb holds only in-frame clones, not every one. The sample holds some 320,000 clones, 80% to 90% seen once. The sample comprised PBMCs or T cells enriched from blood (not recorded which). The receptors derive from a woman between 25 and 40 years old who had recovered from COVID-19. CDR3s include the opening cysteine and the closing phenylalanine or tryptophan. D genes are given only for firm matches. Size tells how often a clone was seen (once, few, many) or the class of an expanded clone, and some rows leave it out.

size,J,D,V,CDR3,DNA
.,TRBJ2-1,TRBD2,TRBV6-5,CASSLAGDHNEQFF,TGTGCCAGCAGTTTAGCGGGGGACCACAATGAGCAGTTCTTC
few,TRBJ1-1,.,TRBV4-3,CASSPLGALDRNTEAFF,TGCGCCAGCAGCCCCCTAGGGGCGTTAGATCGGAACACTGAAGCTTTCTTT
.,TRBJ1-2,.,TRBV2,CASSETRPPRDYGYTF,TGTGCCAGCAGTGAAACCCGACCCCCGCGGGACTATGGCTACACCTTC
.,TRBJ1-1,TRBD1,TRBV6-5,CASRGQAHTEAFF,TGTGCCAGCAGGGGACAGGCTCACACTGAAGCTTTCTTT
.,TRBJ1-1,.,TRBV19,CASKEWNTEAFF,TGTGCCAGTAAAGAGTGGAACACTGAAGCTTTCTTT
.,TRBJ2-1,TRBD2,TRBV27,CASRREGTPSYNEQFF,TGTGCCAGCAGACGGGAGGGGACACCCTCCTACAATGAGCAGTTCTTC
.,TRBJ1-2,.,TRBV11-2,CASSWGDSYGYTF,TGTGCCAGCAGCTGGGGGGACTCCTATGGCTACACCTTC
.,TRBJ2-1,TRBD1,TRBV4-2,CASSQDWYRGQNNEQFF,TGTGCCAGCAGCCAAGATTGGTACAGGGGGCAAAACAATGAGCAGTTCTTC
.,TRBJ1-2,TRBD1,TRBV5-6,CASSLPTGVEGYTF,TGTGCCAGCAGCTTGCCGACAGGGGTTGAGGGCTACACCTTC
.,TRBJ1-2,.,TRBV5-4,CASSLRPGAADYGYTF,TGTGCCAGCAGCTTAAGACCAGGGGCAGCGGACTATGGCTACACCTTC
.,TRBJ2-1,TRBD2,TRBV24-1,CATSDSPGGTNEQFF,TGTGCCACCAGTGATTCCCCGGGGGGGACTAATGAGCAGTTCTTC
.,TRBJ1-1,TRBD1,TRBV27,CASSLGGYKNTEAFF,TGTGCCAGCAGTCTAGGGGGCTACAAGAACACTGAAGCTTTCTTT
many,TRBJ1-5,.,TRBV7-2,CASSLGAPGGSQPQHF,TGTGCCAGCAGCTTAGGGGCGCCGGGGGGCAGTCAGCCCCAGCATTTT
once,TRBJ1-1,TRBD1,TRBV7-2,CASSLVFLGQENTEAFF,TGTGCCAGCAGCTTAGTCTTCTTGGGACAGGAGAACACTGAAGCTTTCTTT
.,TRBJ2-1,TRBD2,TRBV2,CASSVSSGGAQEQFF,TGTGCCAGCAGTGTCTCTAGCGGGGGGGCCCAGGAGCAGTTCTTC
.,TRBJ1-2,.,TRBV5-1,CASEPGNRDYGYTF,TGCGCCAGCGAGCCGGGAAATAGGGACTATGGCTACACCTTC
.,TRBJ2-5,TRBD1,TRBV6-2/TRBV6-3,CASSYRTGGGETQYF,TGTGCCAGCAGTTACCGGACAGGGGGCGGAGAGACCCAGTACTTC
.,TRBJ1-2,.,TRBV6-4,CASSEDAGPGNYGYTF,TGTGCCAGCAGTGAGGACGCGGGGCCGGGTAACTATGGCTACACCTTC
.,TRBJ1-2,TRBD1,TRBV28,CASSSPPDRGRPNYGYTF,TGTGCCAGCAGTTCCCCCCCGGACAGGGGCCGCCCCAACTATGGCTACACCTTC
.,TRBJ2-7,TRBD1,TRBV4-1,CASSPGQGTSYEQYF,TGCGCCAGCAGCCCTGGACAGGGGACTTCCTACGAGCAGTACTTC
once,TRBJ2-1,.,TRBV29-1,CSVENLATNNEQFF,TGCAGCGTTGAAAACCTAGCGACGAACAATGAGCAGTTCTTC
.,TRBJ2-1,TRBD2,TRBV6-1,CASSEGAKWTSGGLWEQFF,TGTGCCAGCAGTGAAGGGGCTAAATGGACTAGCGGGGGGTTATGGGAGCAGTTCTTC
few,TRBJ1-1,.,TRBV19,CASSEGDGRGAEAFF,TGTGCCAGTAGTGAAGGGGACGGACGGGGGGCTGAAGCTTTCTTT
.,TRBJ1-2,TRBD1,TRBV7-8,CASSHPGTGGVGYTF,TGTGCCAGCAGCCACCCCGGGACAGGGGGAGTAGGCTACACCTTC
.,TRBJ1-1,.,TRBV7-3,CASSPHPGRTEAFF,TGTGCCAGCAGCCCTCACCCTGGGCGCACTGAAGCTTTCTTT
once,TRBJ2-5,TRBD2,TRBV6-5,CASSISGGLAETQYF,TGTGCCAGCAGCATTAGCGGGGGGCTTGCGGAGACCCAGTACTTC
once,TRBJ1-6,.,TRBV7-6,CASSPVNSPLHF,TGTGCCAGCAGCCCAGTTAATTCACCCCTCCACTTT
once,TRBJ2-3,.,TRBV6-5,CASSPPVRTDTQYF,TGTGCCAGCAGTCCGCCAGTGAGGACAGATACGCAGTATTTT
.,TRBJ1-2,.,TRBV19,CASSIGTSGGRGYTF,TGTGCCAGTAGTATTGGGACGTCGGGAGGAAGAGGCTACACCTTC
few,TRBJ2-2,.,TRBV9,CASSVEAATGELFF,TGTGCCAGCAGCGTCGAGGCGGCTACCGGGGAGCTGTTTTTT
.,TRBJ1-3,.,TRBV29-1,CSVSGDSPGNTIYF,TGCAGCGTTTCGGGCGACAGTCCTGGAAACACCATATATTTT
.,TRBJ1-6,TRBD1,TRBV11-2,CASSTRTGQGAPLHF,TGTGCCAGCAGCACTAGGACAGGCCAAGGGGCACCCCTCCACTTT
few,TRBJ1-1,TRBD1,TRBV4-1,CASSQSGTGDEAFF,TGCGCCAGCAGCCAATCCGGGACAGGGGATGAAGCTTTCTTT
.,TRBJ1-2,TRBD1,TRBV9,CASSGGTGTGGYTF,TGTGCCAGCAGCGGAGGGACAGGCACTGGGGGCTACACCTTC
.,TRBJ1-3,TRBD1,TRBV28,CASNPGRGRAGNTIYF,TGTGCCAGCAATCCTGGCAGGGGGCGCGCTGGAAACACCATATATTTT
.,TRBJ1-1,.,TRBV9,CASSVDGNTEAFF,TGTGCCAGCAGCGTAGACGGGAACACTGAAGCTTTCTTT
.,TRBJ1-2,TRBD1,TRBV10-1,CARKTGADGYTF,TGCGCTAGGAAGACAGGGGCGGACGGCTACACCTTC
.,TRBJ2-1,.,TRBV4-2,CASSQRDSSLEQFF,TGTGCCAGCAGCCAAAGGGACTCCTCCTTGGAGCAGTTCTTC
.,TRBJ2-7,.,TRBV4-1,CASSQDRGEQYF,TGCGCCAGCAGCCAAGATCGGGGGGAGCAGTACTTC
.,TRBJ2-7,.,TRBV10-3,CAISEDDRIGYEQYF,TGTGCCATCAGTGAGGACGACAGGATCGGCTACGAGCAGTACTTC
.,TRBJ2-1,.,TRBV3-1/TRBV3-2,CASSDLATGEQFF,TGTGCCAGCAGCGACCTAGCGACGGGTGAGCAGTTCTTC
.,TRBJ1-5,TRBD1,TRBV28,CASSDTGGQWVQPQHF,TGTGCCAGCAGTGATACAGGGGGCCAGTGGGTACAGCCCCAGCATTTT
.,TRBJ2-4,TRBD2,TRBV28,CASSGGSQNIQYF,TGTGCCAGCTCGGGGGGTAGCCAAAACATTCAGTACTTC
.,TRBJ1-5,.,TRBV19,CASSTDPTDQPQHF,TGTGCCAGTAGTACCGACCCCACAGATCAGCCCCAGCATTTT
.,TRBJ2-1,.,TRBV27,CASSLSSSITYNEQFF,TGTGCCAGCAGTTTATCGAGTAGCATCACCTACAATGAGCAGTTCTTC
.,TRBJ2-5,.,TRBV20-1,CSALEETQYF,TGCAGTGCTCTAGAAGAGACCCAGTACTTC
.,TRBJ1-1,TRBD1,TRBV5-4,CASNGRGHTEAFF,TGTGCCAGCAACGGCAGGGGGCACACTGAAGCTTTCTTT
.,TRBJ1-1,TRBD1,TRBV6-5,CASSYQTGQGIAEAFF,TGTGCCAGCAGTTACCAGACAGGGCAGGGTATCGCTGAAGCTTTCTTT
.,TRBJ1-1,.,TRBV6-5,CASGVGARTEAFF,TGTGCCAGCGGCGTGGGGGCGCGCACTGAAGCTTTCTTT
once,TRBJ2-6,TRBD2,TRBV7-2,CASSLAYSGHGGANVLTF,TGTGCCAGCAGCTTAGCCTATAGCGGGCATGGAGGGGCCAACGTCCTGACTTTC
.,TRBJ2-3,TRBD1,TRBV18,CASSLRDSSTDTQYF,TGTGCCAGCTCACTCCGGGACAGTTCCACAGATACGCAGTATTTT
once,TRBJ1-6,.,TRBV6-1,CASRYRDTLHF,TGTGCCAGCAGGTACAGGGACACCCTCCACTTT
.,TRBJ1-3,TRBD1,TRBV30,CAWSTGAGNTIYF,TGTGCCTGGAGTACAGGGGCTGGAAACACCATATATTTT
.,TRBJ1-6,.,TRBV2,CASSDGQLDNSPLHF,TGTGCCAGCAGTGACGGACAGTTAGATAATTCACCCCTCCACTTT
.,TRBJ2-7,.,TRBV4-3,CASSPSFRSHNYEQYF,TGCGCCAGCAGCCCCTCGTTCAGATCCCACAACTACGAGCAGTACTTC
.,TRBJ2-7,.,TRBV2,CASSPTVGSSYEQYF,TGTGCCAGCAGTCCTACTGTGGGGAGCTCCTACGAGCAGTACTTC
.,TRBJ1-2,.,TRBV24-1,CATSHIDRSYGYTF,TGTGCCACCTCGCACATAGACAGGAGTTATGGCTACACCTTC
.,TRBJ1-1,.,TRBV5-1,CASSSRGQPNTEAFF,TGCGCCAGCAGCTCACGAGGACAGCCGAACACTGAAGCTTTCTTT
once,TRBJ1-5,TRBD1,TRBV19,CASSIMAAAGGLSPQHF,TGTGCCAGTAGTATTATGGCAGCGGCAGGGGGGCTATCGCCCCAGCATTTT
.,TRBJ2-7,.,TRBV6-5,CASSYSPGDDEQYF,TGTGCCAGCAGTTACTCGCCGGGGGACGACGAGCAGTACTTC